This section outlines one TCR beta chain sequence together with its context. The CDR3 is made up of 13 amino acids. Trimming took 5 bases from V and 3 from J, leaving 8 bases between them. Germline V lookup: CDR1 SQVTM, CDR2 ANQGSEA. Per the original methods: Nucleated cell counts were estimated from reference gene primer amplification. Produced via immunoSEQ multiplex PCR; TCRdb's table is partial and in-frame only. That table supplies the V and J calls and clone size; D and trimming were determined from the DNA. The data hold about 73,000 clones, with around four fifths observed a single time. This sample stems from a study of blood T cell repertoires in COVID-19. Overall study context: Collection of acute and convalescent COVID-19 samples took place in the United States, Italy and Spain. PBMCs, B-cell-depleted T cells, or T cells provided the cDNA or gDNA that made up the material.

J is TRBJ1-6 and V is TRBV29-1; tentatively, D is TRBD1 (5 bases). What was sequenced was peripheral blood. This receptor was obtained from a man older than 75 with active or convalescent COVID-19. The chain's CDR3 is CSVRTHYNSPLHF. CDR3 coding DNA: TGCAGCGTTCGGACACACTATAATTCACCCCTCCACTTT.